The rows below give T cell receptor beta chains drawn from one sample of a study of circulating and synovial CD4+ cells in juvenile arthritis. Measured with immunoSEQ multiplex PCR; TCRdb has only the in-frame clones, and not every one. The sample records under 35,000 clones, 90% to 95% being singletons. Material: CD4+ T cells from blood. These receptor sequences come from a human donor with juvenile idiopathic arthritis. CDR3s include the opening cysteine and the closing phenylalanine or tryptophan. The order of the fields is CDR3 length, V gene, CDR3 protein.

len: 14
v_gene: TRBV28
CDR3aa: CASSTGQGPYGYTF

len: 15
v_gene: TRBV7-7
CDR3aa: CASSQGLAGVDEQYF

len: 15
v_gene: TRBV27
CDR3aa: CASSLMDYDVNTQYF

len: 16
v_gene: TRBV10-1
CDR3aa: CASSDTRGTTNEKLFF

len: 15
v_gene: TRBV6-1
CDR3aa: CASSESIGGGETQYF

len: 15
v_gene: TRBV30
CDR3aa: CAWSQMGRITDTQYF

len: 14
v_gene: TRBV27
CDR3aa: CASSFRTRGYEQYF

len: 14
v_gene: TRBV28
CDR3aa: CASSFFASTYEQYF

len: 14
v_gene: TRBV19
CDR3aa: CASSSDISGNTIYF

len: 13
v_gene: TRBV10-3
CDR3aa: CAISGGHTDTQYF

len: 14
v_gene: TRBV18
CDR3aa: CASSLDRLPGEQYF

len: 14
v_gene: TRBV10-3
CDR3aa: CAIKLGQSSYEQYF

len: 12
v_gene: TRBV29-1
CDR3aa: CSVEDLPGEQYF

len: 18
v_gene: TRBV2
CDR3aa: CASSDFYWDRDHTGELFF

len: 14
v_gene: TRBV6-6
CDR3aa: CASSRDRDTDTQYF

len: 15
v_gene: TRBV28
CDR3aa: CASSLPDRGFTEAFF

len: 13
v_gene: TRBV5-1
CDR3aa: CASSKDTNTEAFF

len: 14
v_gene: TRBV14
CDR3aa: CASRLAGGPREQFF

len: 14
v_gene: TRBV6-1
CDR3aa: CASSAGGGSTEAFF

len: 15
v_gene: TRBV7-8
CDR3aa: CASSPGTSGIYEQYF

len: 13
v_gene: TRBV6-1
CDR3aa: CASSLDFSYEQYF

len: 15
v_gene: TRBV28
CDR3aa: CASSRRGAGANVLTF

len: 18
v_gene: TRBV4-1
CDR3aa: CASSQVGRTSGKRNEQYF

len: 14
v_gene: TRBV19
CDR3aa: CASTSDRGSEKLFF

len: 15
v_gene: TRBV28
CDR3aa: CASRPDRVRNQPQHF

len: 15
v_gene: TRBV7-9
CDR3aa: CASSLLTGSTDTQYF

len: 12
v_gene: TRBV6-1
CDR3aa: CASSESRDGEYF